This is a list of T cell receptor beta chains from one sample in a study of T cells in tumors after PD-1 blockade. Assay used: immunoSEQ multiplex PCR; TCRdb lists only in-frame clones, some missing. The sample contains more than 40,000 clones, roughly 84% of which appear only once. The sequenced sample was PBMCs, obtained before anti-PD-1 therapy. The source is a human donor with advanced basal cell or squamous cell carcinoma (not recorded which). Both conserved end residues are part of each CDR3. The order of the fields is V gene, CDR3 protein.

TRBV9 CASSVDPAPYNEQFF
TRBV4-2 CASSQDRRGMTFF
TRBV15 CATSRHEDTQYF
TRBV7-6 CASSSNPEGSPPHF
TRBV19 CASSTQPGQGAHEQYF
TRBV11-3 CASSLPATETQYF
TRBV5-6 CASGSLGETQYF
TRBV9 CASSVGLLGLYNEQFF
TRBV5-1 CASSLEHYTGELFF
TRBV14 CASSQERSANEKLFF
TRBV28 CATRFIQGASGYTF
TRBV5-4 CASSLGRNAYEQYF
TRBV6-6 CATPLGEYGYTF
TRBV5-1 CASSPTGISSYEQYF
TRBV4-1 CASSPRGQGVDTIYF
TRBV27 CASSSTDTQYF
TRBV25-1 CASSASRDRTGDEQYF
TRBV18 CASSPVGTGGITNYGYTF
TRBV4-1 CASSQLGGLNYGYTF
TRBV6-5 CASSYSNSNQPQHF
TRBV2 CASSFHGGAYEQYF
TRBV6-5 CASSPAGTPWEKLFF
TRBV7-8 CASSSTGRNYGYTF
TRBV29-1 CSVEGQGFTDTQYF
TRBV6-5 CASRGQVQETQYF
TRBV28 CASSSPGQGAYEQYF
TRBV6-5 CASSSTSGKLGEQFF
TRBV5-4 CASRPGTFLSSYNEQFF
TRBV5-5 CASSLSSTDSGNTIYF
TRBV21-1 CASRKQGGKGTGELFF
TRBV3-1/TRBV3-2 CASSQNRGDGYTF
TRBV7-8 CASTKAGRGLEQYF
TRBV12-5 CASGSGGTEIQPQHF
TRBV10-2 CASSDLGRAGELFF
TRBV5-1 CASIPGLAGVNEQFF
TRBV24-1 CATSDSGYGGELFF
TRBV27 CASRPLVGLAEAYEQYF
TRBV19 CASSIGGAYEQYF
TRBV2 CASSVTATYEQYF
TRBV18 CASSPVRGEGNQPQHF
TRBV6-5 CASRGVQGAGTEAFF
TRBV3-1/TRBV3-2 CASSQELGDQPQHF
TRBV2 CASSVTVYGYTF
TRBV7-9 CASLYAGELFF
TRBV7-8 CASSTGLAEGNEQFF
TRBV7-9 CASTLQQTYEQYF
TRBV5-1 CASSVTTGKYNSPLHF
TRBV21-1 CASGLSVAGISYEQYF